The rows below give T cell receptor beta chains drawn from one sample of a study of spatial heterogeneity in lung cancer. TCRdb re-analysed the 5' RACE reads in MiXCR, keeping a single row per CDR3 protein. The sample records fewer than 100,000 distinct CDR3 sequences, approximately 19% being singletons. The sample in question was PBMCs, obtained at follow-up. The receptors come from a male donor with early-stage non-small cell lung cancer. The CDR3 runs from the conserved cysteine through the conserved F or W.

V: TRBV4-1
CDR3: CASSPKTSGIFNEQFF

V: TRBV20-1
CDR3: CSARRDSSYNEQFF

V: TRBV11-2
CDR3: CASSLDSWGTQYF

V: TRBV28
CDR3: CASSLGTGLGEQFF

V: TRBV27
CDR3: CASSLGRDSSYEQYF

V: TRBV29-1
CDR3: CSVVGWRSYNEQFF

V: TRBV2
CDR3: CASSEVDTKYF

V: TRBV14
CDR3: CASSQEVPSGGFF

V: TRBV2
CDR3: CASSDGGGTLNTEAFF

V: TRBV27
CDR3: CASSRTAYSNQPQHF

V: TRBV10-1
CDR3: CASKRQGF

V: TRBV7-9
CDR3: CASSFGLADNEQFF

V: TRBV7-9
CDR3: CASSPRGSETQYF

V: TRBV20-1
CDR3: CSAAKGGSPLHF

V: TRBV14
CDR3: CASSPKPGQGAESEKLFF

V: TRBV20-1
CDR3: CSASVAGTPGRTGELFF

V: TRBV7-6
CDR3: CASSLAPSDTQYF

V: TRBV5-1
CDR3: CASSLDGGRGDTQYF

V: TRBV9
CDR3: CASSASDRGSDTQYF

V: TRBV20-1
CDR3: CSAGSGTSGYNEQFF

V: TRBV12-5
CDR3: CASGSPGTTNEQFF

V: TRBV6-5
CDR3: CASSRVSGQTDQPQHF

V: TRBV2
CDR3: CASRHPEGTRTGELFF

V: TRBV5-5
CDR3: CASSFPSGGGELFF

V: TRBV24-1
CDR3: CATSERDSTDTQYF

V: TRBV6-1
CDR3: CASSERGAGWTARLNYGYTF

V: TRBV29-1
CDR3: CSVGWGSGANVLTF

V: TRBV18
CDR3: CASSPLGTDSYEQYF

V: TRBV7-2
CDR3: CASSLTLTEAFF

V: TRBV12-3/TRBV12-4
CDR3: CASSLWHTEAFF

V: TRBV20-1
CDR3: CSARGPLSETQYF